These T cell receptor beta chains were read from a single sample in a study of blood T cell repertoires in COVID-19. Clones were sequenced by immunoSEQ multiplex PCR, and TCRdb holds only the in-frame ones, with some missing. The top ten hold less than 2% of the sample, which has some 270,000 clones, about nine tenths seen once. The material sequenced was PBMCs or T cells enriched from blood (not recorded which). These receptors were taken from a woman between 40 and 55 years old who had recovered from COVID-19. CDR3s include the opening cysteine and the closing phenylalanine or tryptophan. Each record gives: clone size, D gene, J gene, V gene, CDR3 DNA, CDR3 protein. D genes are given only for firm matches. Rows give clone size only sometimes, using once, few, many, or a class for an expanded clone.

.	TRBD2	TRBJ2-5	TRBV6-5	TGTGCCAGCAGACCTAGCGGGCTCAGGGTCTCGACCCAGTACTTC	CASRPSGLRVSTQYF
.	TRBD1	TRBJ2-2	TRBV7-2	TGTGCCAGCAGCCTAGCCATCCCCCGGACAGGGCGAGGCGGGGAGCTGTTTTTT	CASSLAIPRTGRGGELFF
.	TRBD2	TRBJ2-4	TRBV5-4	TGTGCCAGCAGCATCGGACTAGCGGGCGAAAACATTCAGTACTTC	CASSIGLAGENIQYF
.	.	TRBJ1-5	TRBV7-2	TGTGCCAGCAGCTTAACACAGGCGCAGCCCCAGCATTTT	CASSLTQAQPQHF
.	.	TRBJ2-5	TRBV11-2	TGTGCCAGCAGTCACTTCGGGGGGACCCAGTACTTC	CASSHFGGTQYF
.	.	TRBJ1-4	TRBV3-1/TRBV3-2	TGTGCCAGCAGCGTCCGCCCCGGGAGTGAAAAACTGTTTTTT	CASSVRPGSEKLFF
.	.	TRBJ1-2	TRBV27	TGTGCCAGCAGTTTCGATCCCTACAAAGCGGGAAACTATGGCTACACCTTC	CASSFDPYKAGNYGYTF
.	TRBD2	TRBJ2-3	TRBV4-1	TGCGCCAGCAGCCAAGCACTAGCGGGTCCGAGGGATACGCAGTATTTT	CASSQALAGPRDTQYF
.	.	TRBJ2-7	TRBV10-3	TGTGCCATCAGTGAGTATATCGTCAGGGGGGACGAGCAGTACTTC	CAISEYIVRGDEQYF
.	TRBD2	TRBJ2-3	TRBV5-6	TGTGCCAGCAGCTTGTTACGGACTAGCGGGGGGGATACGCAGTATTTT	CASSLLRTSGGDTQYF
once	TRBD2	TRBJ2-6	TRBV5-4	TGTGCCAGCAGCCCTGGGACTAGCGGGAGGGCCGGATCTGGGGCCAACGTCCTGACTTTC	CASSPGTSGRAGSGANVLTF
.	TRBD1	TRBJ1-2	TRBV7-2	TGTGCCAGCAGCCAAGACAGGGTCGTTGGCTACACCTTC	CASSQDRVVGYTF
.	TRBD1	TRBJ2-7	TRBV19	TGTGCCAGTACTACGGGACAGGGGGGATACGAGCAGTACTTC	CASTTGQGGYEQYF
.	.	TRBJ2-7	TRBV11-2	TGTGCCAGCAGCTTAGAACGGTTGGGCTCCTCCTACGAGCAGTACTTC	CASSLERLGSSYEQYF
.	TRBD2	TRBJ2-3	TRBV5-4	TGTGCCAGCAGCTCTATTAGCGGGAGCACAGATACGCAGTATTTT	CASSSISGSTDTQYF
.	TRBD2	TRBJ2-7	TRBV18	TGTGCCAGCTCCACCTCGGGGGGGGGCTTCGAGCAGTACTTC	CASSTSGGGFEQYF
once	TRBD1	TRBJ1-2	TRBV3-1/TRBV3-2	TGTGCCAGCAGCCTTGGGACAGGCCTAGGTGGCTACACCTTC	CASSLGTGLGGYTF
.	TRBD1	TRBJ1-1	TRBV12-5	TGTGCTAGTGTTCCAAACCCGGGACAGTCAACTGAAGCTTTCTTT	CASVPNPGQSTEAFF
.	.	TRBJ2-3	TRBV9	TGTGCCAGCAGCGCCCCGCGGGCAACCGGGTCAGATACGCAGTATTTT	CASSAPRATGSDTQYF
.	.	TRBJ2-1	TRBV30	TGTGCCTGGAGTGTAGTACTGGCGGAGGGTGAGCAGTTCTTC	CAWSVVLAEGEQFF
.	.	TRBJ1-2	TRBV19	TGTGCCAGTAGAGAGGTCTATGGCTACACCTTC	CASREVYGYTF
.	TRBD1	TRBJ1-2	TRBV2	TGTGCCAGCAGTGTTACAGGGGGGATTGGCTACACCTTC	CASSVTGGIGYTF
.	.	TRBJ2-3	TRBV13	TGTGCCAGCAGCTCGTTTACTAGGGGGACAGATACGCAGTATTTT	CASSSFTRGTDTQYF
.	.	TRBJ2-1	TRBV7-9	TGTGCCAGCAGCTACGTGCTTCTAGAGCAGTTCTTC	CASSYVLLEQFF
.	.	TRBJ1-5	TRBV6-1	TGTGCCAGCAGTGAAACAGGTTCCTTAAGCCCCCAGCATTTT	CASSETGSLSPQHF